The next 21 T cell receptor beta chains were all read from a single sample in a study of blood T cell repertoires in COVID-19. This table comes from immunoSEQ multiplex PCR, and its TCRdb copy is limited to in-frame clones, with some not included. Among about 250,000 clones, 85% to 90% were seen once, and the ten largest hold 2.4%. Sequencing was carried out using PBMCs or T cells enriched from blood (not recorded which). Source of these receptors: a woman aged 18-35 years who had recovered from COVID-19.

The gene calls are TRBV21-1 and TRBJ1-1; TRBD1, as called in the table, went unchecked against the DNA. TRBV21-1 is a pseudogene locus. The CDR3 extends over 18 amino acids. The CDR3 protein is CASSKLGIHPLMNTEAFF. The DNA for the CDR3 is TGTGCCAGCAGCAAACTGGGCATCCATCCCCTCATGAACACTGAAGCTTTCTTT.

The gene calls are TRBV11-2 and TRBJ1-1; 7 positions agree with TRBD1. The V gene end was trimmed by 3 bases and the J gene end by 3 bases; junction bases not matched to a gene: 7. Germline CDR1 and CDR2: SGHAT and FQNNGV. CDR3 length equals 15 residues. The CDR3 loop is CASSLRGRRDTEAFF. The CDR3 DNA is TGTGCCAGCAGCTTGAGGGGGCGCCGGGACACTGAAGCTTTCTTT.

This clone came up a few times. The CDR3: CASSIGPGGYYEQYF. In DNA form, the CDR3 reads TGTGCCAGTAGTATAGGACCGGGGGGTTACTACGAGCAGTACTTC. The gene calls are TRBV19 and TRBJ2-7; 7 bases line up with TRBD2. Unmatched junction bases numbered 6, after V lost 1 base and J lost 3 bases. Germline assignment: CDR1 LNHDA and CDR2 SQIVND (reference sequence). The CDR3 loop spans 15 amino acids.

The chain carries TRBV29-1 and TRBJ1-1; no definite D call. This CDR3 spans 11 amino acids. Germline CDR1 SQVTM, CDR2 ANQGSEA. V was cut by 3 bases and J by 8 bases, with 10 bases left in between. The chain's CDR3 is CSVDTRQEAFF. CDR3 sequence (DNA): TGCAGCGTTGATACAAGACAAGAAGCTTTCTTT.

The chain carries TRBV7-8 and TRBJ1-1; 7 bases line up with TRBD1. The ends lost 4 bases at V and 2 bases at J; junction bases unmatched: 4. Germline CDR1 and CDR2: SGHVS and FQNEAQ. The CDR3 contains 14 residues. Written as DNA, the CDR3 is TGTGCCAGCAGCTCGGGACAGCCAAACACTGAAGCTTTCTTT. Its translation is CASSSGQPNTEAFF.

The chain recombines TRBV11-3 with TRBJ1-4; D not resolved. Germline assignment: CDR1 SGHNT and CDR2 YENEEA. The V and J ends lost 8 bases and 8 bases respectively, with 18 bases between them. The CDR3 consists of 14 residues. CDR3 in DNA: TGTGCCAGCGGCCGGGATTCGAGAGGGGAAAAACTGTTTTTT. Its translation is CASGRDSRGEKLFF.

This chain links TRBV13 with TRBJ1-2, with D possibly TRBD1 on 5 matching bases. This CDR3 is 13 amino acids long. Looked up from germline, CDR1 is PRHDT and CDR2 is FYEKMQ (reference sequence). V gave up 5 bases and J gave up 2 bases, with 9 bases separating them. CDR3 bases: TGTGCCAGCAGCAGGGGCGGCAACTATGGCTACACCTTC. Amino acids: CASSRGGNYGYTF.

The chain combines TRBV19 with TRBJ2-1, with D possibly matching TRBD2 (5 bases). CDR3 length: 12 amino acids. CDR1 and CDR2 (germline): LNHDA, SQIVND (reference sequence). V was trimmed by 3 bases and J by 7 bases, leaving 7 bases between them. This CDR3 reads CASSITRNEQFF. In DNA form, the CDR3 reads TGTGCCAGTAGTATTACTAGGAATGAGCAGTTCTTC.

The J gene is TRBJ1-2, the V gene TRBV12-3 or TRBV12-4; weak D call: TRBD1 (5 bases). V lost 3 bases to trimming and J lost 10 bases, with 15 bases between them. CDR3 length: 13 residues. The CDR3 DNA sequence: TGTGCCAGCAGTTTTGGGCAGGGCTGGACCTACACCTTC. This translates into CASSFGQGWTYTF.

V is TRBV7-2 and J is TRBJ2-5, with unresolved D. CDR3 length: 14 residues. Germline V CDR1 and CDR2: SGHTA, FQGNSA. The V gene lost 5 bases and the J gene lost 2 bases, with 12 bases spanning the gap. CDR3 sequence: CASSPGFRQETQYF. CDR3 nucleotides: TGTGCCAGCAGCCCCGGGTTTCGGCAAGAGACCCAGTACTTC.

This rearrangement joins TRBV5-6 to TRBJ2-1, with 8 bases identical to TRBD2. The germline V gene has CDR1 SGHDT and CDR2 YYEEEE. This CDR3 has 15 amino acids. J lost 4 bases, V lost 7 bases, and 10 bases had no gene match. As DNA, the CDR3 is TGTGCCAGCGACTCACTAGCGGACCCTTACAATGAGCAGTTCTTC. This encodes CASDSLADPYNEQFF.

The rearrangement links TRBV29-1 to TRBJ1-1; no clear D gene. The ends were cut back, 5 bases at V and 5 bases at J, with 12 bases in the middle. The CDR3 is 12 amino acids. Germline V gene sequence: CDR1 SQVTM, CDR2 ANQGSEA. CDR3 DNA: TGCAGCGTTTTCAGAGGGTGGACTGAAGCTTTCTTT. This gives the protein CSVFRGWTEAFF.

This sequence joins TRBV10-1 and TRBJ2-7; D might be TRBD1 (7 bases). Germline values: CDR1 WNHNN, CDR2 SYGVQD (reference sequence). V shed 5 bases and J shed 2 bases, with 13 bases lying between them. This CDR3 has 14 amino acids. The CDR3 DNA reads as TGCGCCAGCAGTCCGGACAGGACTACCTACGAGCAGTACTTC. This translates into CASSPDRTTYEQYF.

The CDR3, as DNA: TGTGCCAGCAGCTCCCGGGACATCGGTCAGCAGTACTTC. This codes for CASSSRDIGQQYF. This sequence joins TRBV7-9 and TRBJ2-7; D is possibly TRBD1 (6 bases). Trimming stripped 4 bases from V and 8 bases from J, with 15 bases between. Germline V CDR1 and CDR2: SEHNR, FQNEAQ (reference sequence). The CDR3 extends over 13 amino acids.

V usage is TRBV18 and J usage is TRBJ1-2; 7 bases align to TRBD1. The CDR3 contains 14 residues. Germline values: CDR1 KGHSH, CDR2 LQKENI. Unmatched junction bases numbered 7, after V lost 3 bases and J lost 6 bases. CDR3 DNA sequence: TGTGCCAGCTCACCCGGTGGACAGGTCGATGGCTACACCTTC. Translated: CASSPGGQVDGYTF.

The CDR3 DNA reads TGCGCCAGCAGCTTGGATGTGGGGGGGCTTGGCGAGCAGTACTTC. This sequence encodes CASSLDVGGLGEQYF. This chain connects TRBV5-1 to TRBJ2-7, with a weak D call TRBD2 (7 bases). This CDR3 has 15 amino acids. Germline V lookup: CDR1 SGHRS, CDR2 YFSETQ. Deletions cut 0 bases from V and 6 bases from J, with 16 bases between.

The chain is built from TRBV2 and TRBJ2-7; 7 bases are a match to TRBD1. The CDR3 is 13 amino acids. CDR1 and CDR2 from the germline V gene are SNHLY and FYNNEI. Trimming cost V 6 bases and J 5 bases; bases outside gene matches: 7. CDR3 region: CASRKTGLDEQYF. CDR3 bases: TGTGCCAGCAGAAAGACAGGGCTGGACGAGCAGTACTTC. Full variable domain (outside the CDR3, taken from reference TRBV2 and TRBJ2-7): EPEVTQTPSHQVTQMGQEVILRCVPISNHLYFYWYRQILGQKVEFLVSFYNNEISEKSEIFDDQFSVERPDGSNFTLKIRSTKLEDSAMYFCASRKTGLDEQYFGPGTRLTVT.

The chain recombines TRBV29-1 with TRBJ1-2; D is uncertain. The germline gives CDR1 SQVTM, CDR2 ANQGSEA. This CDR3 is 11 amino acids long. Trimming took off 3 bases at V and 6 bases at J, with 8 bases between the two ends. CDR3 sequence: CSVELEDGYTF. The DNA for the CDR3 is TGCAGCGTTGAGCTCGAGGATGGCTACACCTTC.

This clone was observed a handful of times. CDR3 sequence reads: CASSTSPQGYEQYF. CDR3 nucleotides: TGTGCCAGTAGTACTTCCCCGCAGGGTTACGAGCAGTACTTC. The chain combines TRBV19 with TRBJ2-7; possible D gene TRBD1, 5 bases. The CDR3 length is 14 residues. The V end was cut by 4 bases, the J end by 4 bases, with 14 bases between. Germline V gene data show CDR1 as LNHDA and CDR2 as SQIVND (reference sequence).

The gene calls are TRBV18 and TRBJ2-5; a weak D match, TRBD2 (5 bases). V was cut by 1 base and J by 5 bases, with 8 bases left in between. The CDR3 sequence is 13 residues long. CDR1 and CDR2 from the germline V gene are KGHSH and LQKENI. The CDR3: CASSPRPGETQYF. The CDR3 coding sequence is TGTGCCAGCTCACCACGGCCGGGGGAGACCCAGTACTTC.

This clone was picked up one time. The V gene is TRBV25-1, the J gene TRBJ2-1, with a weak D call TRBD2 (5 bases). The CDR3 has 15 residues. Germline lookup yields CDR1 MGHDK and CDR2 SYGVNS. V lost 1 base, J lost 5 bases, and 12 bases lay in between. The CDR3 nucleotides are TGTGCCAGCAGTGAATCCGCCACTAGTAACAATGAGCAGTTCTTC. The encoded protein is CASSESATSNNEQFF.